The clone carrying this T cell receptor (beta chain) was seen many times. As yet, its antigen is unknown. CDR1 and CDR2 (germline): MNHNY, SVGAGI (reference sequence). The germline V and J ends were trimmed by 2 bases and 5 bases, with 10 bases remaining between them. The CDR3 covers 13 residues. By quantitative 5'-RACE with molecular barcodes, the TCR beta libraries were made. TCRdb re-called the 5' RACE reads with MiXCR, one entry per CDR3 protein. The sample lists more than 300,000 distinct CDR3 sequences; roughly 10% were seen once. These data originate in a study of CD8 T cells in ankylosing spondylitis. Study-wide points: In reactive arthritis synovial fluid and blood, some motif variants had been reported before. One TCR beta motif, made up of under ten highly homologous variants, appeared characteristic of ankylosing spondylitis blood.

The sequence came from a female donor with ankylosing spondylitis or in good health (not recorded which). Sequencing was done on a sample of blood, either unsorted or a sorted T cell fraction (not recorded which). The chain employs TRBV6-6 and TRBJ2-7, with a weak D call TRBD1 (5 bases). This CDR3 reads CASSYQGLDEQYF. Written as DNA, the CDR3 is TGTGCCAGCAGTTACCAGGGTTTGGACGAGCAGTACTTC.